This is a list of T cell receptor beta chains from one sample in a study of blood T cells in healthy people across ages. TCRdb analysed the 5' RACE reads with MiXCR anew, one entry per CDR3 protein. The sample records roughly 1.6 million distinct CDR3 sequences, 30% to 35% being singletons. The specimen was blood. The receptors derive from a woman aged 25 to 39 in good health. Each CDR3 is given with its conserved first and last residue. Fields, in order: D gene, J gene, clone size, V gene, CDR3 DNA, CDR3 protein. D genes are given only for firm matches. Clone size is stated in some rows and not others, as once, few, many or a class when expanded.

d_gene: .; j_gene: TRBJ2-3; abundance: many; v_gene: TRBV20-1; CDR3nt: TGCGTCGGAGAGCCTAGGGGTACAGATACGCAGTATTTT; CDR3aa: CVGEPRGTDTQYF
d_gene: TRBD1; j_gene: TRBJ2-7; abundance: .; v_gene: TRBV7-9; CDR3nt: TGTGCCAGCAGCTTGGGAGACAGGGGGCTACCCTACGAGCAGTACTTC; CDR3aa: CASSLGDRGLPYEQYF
d_gene: TRBD2; j_gene: TRBJ2-1; abundance: .; v_gene: TRBV27; CDR3nt: TGTGCCAGCAGTCTAATAGCGGGAGTCGCCTACAATGAGCAGTTCTTC; CDR3aa: CASSLIAGVAYNEQFF
d_gene: TRBD1; j_gene: TRBJ1-1; abundance: .; v_gene: TRBV6-1; CDR3nt: TGTGCCAGCGGAGACAGGGGTTACCCGGGGACTGAAGCTTTCTTT; CDR3aa: CASGDRGYPGTEAFF
d_gene: .; j_gene: TRBJ1-4; abundance: .; v_gene: TRBV15; CDR3nt: TGTGCCACCAGCAGAGACAAGACAGAGTGGGAAAAACTGTTTTTT; CDR3aa: CATSRDKTEWEKLFF
d_gene: TRBD2; j_gene: TRBJ2-5; abundance: few; v_gene: TRBV3-1; CDR3nt: TGTGCCAGCAGCCAGTTTAAACTAGCGGGACCGTGGGAGCAGTACTTC; CDR3aa: CASSQFKLAGPWEQYF
d_gene: .; j_gene: TRBJ2-5; abundance: few; v_gene: TRBV3-1; CDR3nt: TGTGCCAGCAGCCAAGATTTGGTACAGGAGACCCAGTACTTC; CDR3aa: CASSQDLVQETQYF
d_gene: .; j_gene: TRBJ1-1; abundance: .; v_gene: TRBV7-3; CDR3nt: TGTGCCAGCAGCTTTCCCTCGGGGGGGACTGAAGCTTTCTTT; CDR3aa: CASSFPSGGTEAFF
d_gene: TRBD1; j_gene: TRBJ2-5; abundance: .; v_gene: TRBV6-5; CDR3nt: TGTGCCAGCAGTTACCTGACAGGGGGAAGGCAAGAGACCCAGTACTTC; CDR3aa: CASSYLTGGRQETQYF
d_gene: .; j_gene: TRBJ2-1; abundance: .; v_gene: TRBV5-1; CDR3nt: TGCGCCAGCAGCTTGCCGGGACAAAAGGCCAATGAGCAGTTCTTC; CDR3aa: CASSLPGQKANEQFF
d_gene: .; j_gene: TRBJ2-7; abundance: many; v_gene: TRBV25-1; CDR3nt: TGTGCCAGCAGTGGTAGGACCGAGCAGTACTTC; CDR3aa: CASSGRTEQYF
d_gene: TRBD1; j_gene: TRBJ1-4; abundance: .; v_gene: TRBV29-1; CDR3nt: TGCAGCGTTGAGGAAGGGACAGGGTTAGACGGAAAACTGTTTTTT; CDR3aa: CSVEEGTGLDGKLFF
d_gene: .; j_gene: TRBJ2-3; abundance: few; v_gene: TRBV10-3; CDR3nt: TGTGCCATCAGTGTACCGGGACTGGCCTACACAGATACGCAGTATTTT; CDR3aa: CAISVPGLAYTDTQYF
d_gene: .; j_gene: TRBJ2-2; abundance: .; v_gene: TRBV5-1; CDR3nt: TGCGCCAGCAGCTTGGAACCGGGACTCTTGAACACCGGGGAGCTGTTTTTT; CDR3aa: CASSLEPGLLNTGELFF
d_gene: .; j_gene: TRBJ2-7; abundance: .; v_gene: TRBV20-1; CDR3nt: TGCAGTGCTAGAGATGACCCTTTAAGCGAGCAGTACTTC; CDR3aa: CSARDDPLSEQYF
d_gene: .; j_gene: TRBJ1-4; abundance: .; v_gene: TRBV12-3/TRBV12-4; CDR3nt: TGTGCCAGCAGTTTCGGAGATGGGTTCGGTGAAAAACTGTTTTTT; CDR3aa: CASSFGDGFGEKLFF
d_gene: TRBD2; j_gene: TRBJ2-3; abundance: .; v_gene: TRBV18; CDR3nt: TGTGCCAGCTCACCACTGAGTTCAGGCGGGAGTTTCACAGATACGCAGTATTTT; CDR3aa: CASSPLSSGGSFTDTQYF
d_gene: .; j_gene: TRBJ2-1; abundance: few; v_gene: TRBV9; CDR3nt: TGTGCCAGCAGCTGGGAGGGGGAGGTGGATGAGCAGTTCTTC; CDR3aa: CASSWEGEVDEQFF
d_gene: .; j_gene: TRBJ2-5; abundance: few; v_gene: TRBV9; CDR3nt: TGTGCCAGCACACAGGGCCTACTCCAAGAGACCCAGTACTTC; CDR3aa: CASTQGLLQETQYF
d_gene: TRBD1; j_gene: TRBJ1-2; abundance: few; v_gene: TRBV3-1; CDR3nt: TGTGCCAGCAGCCGGACGGGGGACAGTTCAGTTCAGGGCTACACCTTC; CDR3aa: CASSRTGDSSVQGYTF
d_gene: TRBD2; j_gene: TRBJ2-7; abundance: .; v_gene: TRBV27; CDR3nt: TGTGCCAGCAGTCCGTATAGCGGGGGCAGCTCCTACGAGCAGTACTTC; CDR3aa: CASSPYSGGSSYEQYF
d_gene: TRBD1; j_gene: TRBJ1-2; abundance: few; v_gene: TRBV20-1; CDR3nt: TGCAGTGCTGGGGACAGGCCGGCCGGCTACACCTTC; CDR3aa: CSAGDRPAGYTF
d_gene: .; j_gene: TRBJ2-1; abundance: .; v_gene: TRBV6-2/TRBV6-3; CDR3nt: TGTGCCAGCAGTTACTCCATTGCCGGGACCCGCTACAATGAGCAGTTCTTC; CDR3aa: CASSYSIAGTRYNEQFF
d_gene: TRBD2; j_gene: TRBJ2-3; abundance: .; v_gene: TRBV24-1; CDR3nt: TGTGCCACCGGTGACCCGACTAGCTTGGGCACAGATACGCAGTATTTT; CDR3aa: CATGDPTSLGTDTQYF
d_gene: .; j_gene: TRBJ2-7; abundance: .; v_gene: TRBV20-1; CDR3nt: TGCAGTGCTAGGGTCGGAGGCCAGTACGAGCAGTACTTC; CDR3aa: CSARVGGQYEQYF
d_gene: .; j_gene: TRBJ2-1; abundance: .; v_gene: TRBV5-1; CDR3nt: TGCGCCAGCAGCCCCGACAACTCCGATGAGCAGTTCTTC; CDR3aa: CASSPDNSDEQFF
d_gene: TRBD1; j_gene: TRBJ2-7; abundance: .; v_gene: TRBV7-9; CDR3nt: TGTGCCAGCAGCTCCTCGGGACAGCGGTACGAGCAGTACTTC; CDR3aa: CASSSSGQRYEQYF
d_gene: .; j_gene: TRBJ1-5; abundance: .; v_gene: TRBV12-3/TRBV12-4; CDR3nt: TGTGCCAGCAGTCCCGATGGGTTCAATCAGCCCCAGCATTTT; CDR3aa: CASSPDGFNQPQHF
d_gene: TRBD1; j_gene: TRBJ2-7; abundance: .; v_gene: TRBV12-3/TRBV12-4; CDR3nt: TGTGCCAGCACCCCGACAGGGGTGAGTTACGAGCAGTACTTC; CDR3aa: CASTPTGVSYEQYF
d_gene: .; j_gene: TRBJ2-3; abundance: many; v_gene: TRBV10-3; CDR3nt: TGTGCCATCAGTGAGTCGACAGCCCCTAGCACAGATACGCAGTATTTT; CDR3aa: CAISESTAPSTDTQYF
d_gene: .; j_gene: TRBJ1-1; abundance: few; v_gene: TRBV12-3/TRBV12-4; CDR3nt: TGTGCCAGCAGTGGAGTACGTCCCCGGTTAGGCACTGAAGCTTTCTTT; CDR3aa: CASSGVRPRLGTEAFF
d_gene: .; j_gene: TRBJ2-5; abundance: .; v_gene: TRBV14; CDR3nt: TGTGCCAGCAGCCAAGCGGTACGGCCTGGGACCCAGTACTTC; CDR3aa: CASSQAVRPGTQYF
d_gene: TRBD2; j_gene: TRBJ2-3; abundance: .; v_gene: TRBV7-3; CDR3nt: TGTGCCAGCAGCTTTCTTAGCGGGAGCGTCCCAGATACGCAGTATTTT; CDR3aa: CASSFLSGSVPDTQYF
d_gene: .; j_gene: TRBJ2-5; abundance: .; v_gene: TRBV20-1; CDR3nt: TGCAGTGCTAGCGTGGAGGTCAGGACGATCCAAGAGACCCAGTACTTC; CDR3aa: CSASVEVRTIQETQYF
d_gene: TRBD2; j_gene: TRBJ2-1; abundance: .; v_gene: TRBV28; CDR3nt: TGTGCCAGCCAAAGGACTAGCGGGAGAAATGAGCAGTTCTTC; CDR3aa: CASQRTSGRNEQFF
d_gene: TRBD2; j_gene: TRBJ2-5; abundance: .; v_gene: TRBV4-2; CDR3nt: TGTGCCAGCAGCCAAGATCGGTCCGGACTAGCCCCCCGGGGGACCCAGTACTTC; CDR3aa: CASSQDRSGLAPRGTQYF
d_gene: TRBD2; j_gene: TRBJ2-7; abundance: .; v_gene: TRBV7-2; CDR3nt: TGTGCCAGCAGCTTACAACTAGCGGGATTAAATGAGCAGTACTTC; CDR3aa: CASSLQLAGLNEQYF
d_gene: .; j_gene: TRBJ2-3; abundance: .; v_gene: TRBV3-1; CDR3nt: TGTGCCAGCAGCCAAGACAGGGGAGTTTTGACGCAGTATTTT; CDR3aa: CASSQDRGVLTQYF
d_gene: TRBD1; j_gene: TRBJ2-1; abundance: .; v_gene: TRBV27; CDR3nt: TGTGCCAGCAGCCGTAACCGGGACAGGGGACGCAATGAGCAGTTCTTC; CDR3aa: CASSRNRDRGRNEQFF
d_gene: TRBD1; j_gene: TRBJ2-5; abundance: .; v_gene: TRBV20-1; CDR3nt: TGCAGTGCTGCCCCCGGGACAGGGGCCTTGGGGCAGTACTTC; CDR3aa: CSAAPGTGALGQYF
d_gene: TRBD2; j_gene: TRBJ2-1; abundance: .; v_gene: TRBV6-5; CDR3nt: TGTGCCAGCAGTTCCGGACTAGAAAGCAATGAGCAGTTCTTC; CDR3aa: CASSSGLESNEQFF
d_gene: TRBD1; j_gene: TRBJ1-2; abundance: .; v_gene: TRBV20-1; CDR3nt: TGCAGTGCTAGAGGGGCAGGGGGTAACTATGGCTACACCTTC; CDR3aa: CSARGAGGNYGYTF
d_gene: TRBD2; j_gene: TRBJ2-1; abundance: few; v_gene: TRBV7-9; CDR3nt: TGTGCCAGCAGCAGACCTAGCGGCCTTTCCTACAATGAGCAGTTCTTC; CDR3aa: CASSRPSGLSYNEQFF
d_gene: .; j_gene: TRBJ2-1; abundance: .; v_gene: TRBV27; CDR3nt: TGTGCCAGCCGGGGGTCCAGGGTATACAATGAGCAGTTCTTC; CDR3aa: CASRGSRVYNEQFF
d_gene: .; j_gene: TRBJ2-7; abundance: .; v_gene: TRBV9; CDR3nt: TGTGCCAGCAGCCTCTCCAGCGGCCCCTTAGAGCAGTACTTC; CDR3aa: CASSLSSGPLEQYF
d_gene: .; j_gene: TRBJ2-1; abundance: few; v_gene: TRBV7-8; CDR3nt: TGTGCCAGCAGCTTAGAGGACAGGCAGTTCTTC; CDR3aa: CASSLEDRQFF
d_gene: .; j_gene: TRBJ2-3; abundance: few; v_gene: TRBV9; CDR3nt: TGTGCCAGCAGCTCTAGTACCACAGATACGCAGTATTTT; CDR3aa: CASSSSTTDTQYF
d_gene: .; j_gene: TRBJ2-2; abundance: .; v_gene: TRBV2; CDR3nt: TGTGCCAGCAGTGGCAGCGGAAAGGAGGGCACCGGGGAGCTGTTTTTT; CDR3aa: CASSGSGKEGTGELFF
d_gene: .; j_gene: TRBJ2-7; abundance: .; v_gene: TRBV20-1; CDR3nt: TGCAGTGCACGAATACAGGACCCTACCTACGAGCAGTACTTC; CDR3aa: CSARIQDPTYEQYF
d_gene: .; j_gene: TRBJ2-3; abundance: .; v_gene: TRBV5-1; CDR3nt: TGCGCCAGCAGCTCTCCGACAGGGGGAACTAGCGGGGACGGCACAGATACGCGGTATTTT; CDR3aa: CASSSPTGGTSGDGTDTRYF
d_gene: .; j_gene: TRBJ2-7; abundance: .; v_gene: TRBV4-3; CDR3nt: TGCGCCAGCAGCCAAGATGGGGAGGGGGCCCCCTACGAGCAGTACTTC; CDR3aa: CASSQDGEGAPYEQYF
d_gene: .; j_gene: TRBJ2-7; abundance: .; v_gene: TRBV20-1; CDR3nt: TGCAGTGCTAGAGATTCGTTAGGTAAAAGCTCCTACGAGCAGTACTTC; CDR3aa: CSARDSLGKSSYEQYF
d_gene: .; j_gene: TRBJ1-2; abundance: few; v_gene: TRBV3-1; CDR3nt: TGTGCCAGCAGCCAAAGGACAGAGCATAACTATGGCTACACCTTC; CDR3aa: CASSQRTEHNYGYTF